These 27 T cell receptor beta chains were sequenced from one sample in a study of graft-versus-host responses after intestinal transplantation. Clones were read by immunoSEQ multiplex PCR, and TCRdb kept only the in-frame ones, dropping some. The data contain about 57,000 clones, 70% to 90% of them singletons. The source material was PBMCs, sampled 26 days after transplant. The receptors originated from a human patient who received an intestinal transplant, so some T cells may come from the graft donor.

The gene calls are TRBV5-6 and TRBJ1-3; perhaps TRBD1 as D (5 bases). Per germline, CDR1 SGHDT and CDR2 YYEEEE. Trimming stripped 4 bases from V and 0 bases from J, with 17 bases between. This CDR3 contains 17 residues. CDR3 sequence: CASSATRDSNSGNTIYF. DNA for the CDR3: TGTGCCAGCAGCGCCACCCGGGACTCCAACTCTGGAAACACCATATATTTT.

V and J are TRBV27 and TRBJ2-1; 9 bases match TRBD1. The CDR3 is made up of 16 amino acids. J gave up 7 bases and V 3 bases, and 10 bases lay outside the gene matches. Germline-derived CDR1 and CDR2 are MNHEY and SMNVEV (reference sequence). The CDR3 region is CASSFPGQGRRNEQFF. DNA for the CDR3: TGTGCCAGCAGTTTCCCGGGACAGGGCCGTAGGAATGAGCAGTTCTTC.

The V gene is TRBV2, the J gene TRBJ2-5, with D maybe TRBD2 (6 bases). The V and J ends lost 4 bases and 2 bases respectively, with 14 bases between them. This CDR3 is built from 15 residues. Germline assignment: CDR1 SNHLY and CDR2 FYNNEI. The CDR3 DNA reads TGTGCCAGCAGTGGCTGGGGGGTTACTCAAGAGACCCAGTACTTC. This encodes CASSGWGVTQETQYF.

Regarding this clone: Germline is not matched at one junction end, which may reflect a read error. The chain carries TRBV11-2 and TRBJ2-3; 7 positions agree with TRBD2. The V gene's germline CDR1 is SGHAT and CDR2 FQNNGV. The CDR3 is made up of 13 amino acids. CDR3 loop: CASSLTSRDTQYF. The DNA of the CDR3 is TGTGCCAGCAGCTTGACTAGCAGAGATACGCAGTATTTT.

This rearrangement joins TRBV5-8 to TRBJ1-2, with 7 bases lining up with TRBD1. The germline V gene encodes CDR1 SGHTS and CDR2 YDEGEE. V lost 0 bases and J lost 6; bases outside the gene matches: 11. The CDR3 contains 16 residues. The CDR3 reads CASSLGTGAGYHGYTF. The CDR3 nucleotides are TGTGCCAGCAGCTTGGGGACAGGTGCCGGGTATCATGGCTACACCTTC.

The chain combines TRBV27 with TRBJ2-1; no clear D gene. In germline, CDR1 is MNHEY, CDR2 SMNVEV (reference sequence). This CDR3 comprises 13 residues. V was cut by 2 bases and J by 6 bases, with 8 bases left in between. The CDR3 loop is CASSLSWSNEQFF. The CDR3 DNA is TGTGCCAGCAGTTTAAGCTGGAGCAATGAGCAGTTCTTC.

The chain combines TRBV5-1 with TRBJ2-7, with D perhaps TRBD2 (6 bases). The CDR3 totals 14 residues. V shed 5 bases and J shed 3 bases, with 15 bases lying between them. The germline V gene encodes CDR1 SGHRS and CDR2 YFSETQ. The CDR3 reads CASSLSGPLYEQYF. In nucleotides, the CDR3 is TGCGCCAGCAGTTTGAGCGGGCCTCTCTACGAGCAGTACTTC.

This sequence joins TRBV18 and TRBJ1-2; D not resolved. The V end was cut by 2 bases, the J end by 3 bases, with 19 bases between. Germline lookup yields CDR1 KGHSH and CDR2 LQKENI. This CDR3 has 17 amino acids. CDR3 nucleotides: TGTGCCAGCTCACCAAGTGGCACAGAAACGGCATACTATGGCTACACCTTC. Translated: CASSPSGTETAYYGYTF.

This clone was observed once. The chain employs TRBV19 and TRBJ2-2; 12 positions match TRBD2. V shed 6 bases, J shed 6 bases, and the junction held 14 bases outside the gene matches. This CDR3 has 18 residues. Germline CDR1 LNHDA, CDR2 SQIVND (reference sequence). In nucleotides, the CDR3 is TGTGCCAGTAGCCCCCTCCAACCTAGCGGGGGGGATCCCGGGGAGCTGTTTTTT. Residues: CASSPLQPSGGDPGELFF.

The rearrangement joins TRBV7-2 to TRBJ2-3; D is possibly TRBD2 (6 bases). The V gene's germline CDR1 is SGHTA and CDR2 FQGNSA. Between the trimmed V and J ends, which lost 5 bases and 0 bases, there was a span of 15 bases. This CDR3 is 16 amino acids long. The CDR3 is CASSPATGVSTDTQYF. Here the CDR3 DNA reads TGTGCCAGCAGCCCAGCGACGGGGGTTAGCACAGATACGCAGTATTTT.

V gene TRBV27 combines with J gene TRBJ1-2, with D possibly TRBD1 on 6 matching bases. CDR3 length: 16 amino acids. Germline V gene sequence: CDR1 MNHEY, CDR2 SMNVEV (reference sequence). V was trimmed by 3 bases and J by 0 bases, leaving 14 bases between them. The CDR3 spells CASSFSDSVANYGYTF. The CDR3 region has the DNA TGTGCCAGCAGTTTTTCGGACAGCGTAGCTAACTATGGCTACACCTTC.

This rearrangement joins TRBV10-2 to TRBJ1-1; D is undetermined. Germline CDR1 and CDR2: WSHSY and SAAADI. This CDR3 has 16 amino acids. Trimming stripped 2 bases from V and 5 bases from J, with 18 bases between. The CDR3 is CASSEILANTNTEAFF. The CDR3 region has the DNA TGCGCCAGCAGTGAGATTCTGGCCAACACTAATACTGAAGCTTTCTTT.

The chain uses TRBV6-6 and TRBJ1-1, with a weak D call TRBD1 (5 bases). This CDR3 spans 14 amino acids. Germline CDR1 reads MNHNY; CDR2 reads SVGAGI (reference sequence). V was pared by 6 bases and J by 0 bases, with 11 bases between. Here the CDR3 DNA reads TGTGCCAGCAGACCCGACAGTATGAACACTGAAGCTTTCTTT. This translates into CASRPDSMNTEAFF.

The chain employs TRBV27 and TRBJ2-5; TRBD2 matches 10 bases. With V trimmed by 2 bases and J by 2 bases, 11 bases remained unmatched. This CDR3 region has 18 residues. CDR1 and CDR2 from the germline V gene are MNHEY and SMNVEV (reference sequence). In DNA, the CDR3 is TGTGCCAGCAGTTTAATTTTCTCTAGCGGGGGAATTCAAGAGACCCAGTACTTC. Translation gives CASSLIFSSGGIQETQYF.

V gene TRBV27 combines with J gene TRBJ1-4; 7 bases align to TRBD1. Trimming took 3 bases from V and 8 from J; bases not matched to a gene: 6. The CDR3 has 14 residues. From germline, CDR1 is MNHEY and CDR2 SMNVEV (reference sequence). DNA of the CDR3: TGTGCCAGCAGTTTTTTACAGGGGCGGGAAAAACTGTTTTTT. Protein product: CASSFLQGREKLFF.

The rearrangement links TRBV27 to TRBJ2-5; tentatively, D is TRBD2 (6 bases). Germline CDR1 is MNHEY and CDR2 is SMNVEV (reference sequence). V was trimmed by 3 bases and J by 4 bases, leaving 9 bases between them. The CDR3 has 13 amino acids. The CDR3 is CASSFLEGETQYF. Written as DNA, the CDR3 is TGTGCCAGCAGTTTCCTGGAGGGAGAGACCCAGTACTTC.

This clone has only one observation. The same CDR3 can be traced to other DNA sequences in this sample. This rearrangement joins TRBV5-1 to TRBJ1-2; no firm D call. V was trimmed by 0 bases and J by 3 bases, leaving 6 bases between them. The CDR3 is 13 amino acids. Germline V CDR1 and CDR2: SGHRS, YFSETQ. The CDR3 spells CASSLDRDYGYTF. CDR3 DNA sequence: TGCGCCAGCAGCTTGGACAGAGACTATGGCTACACCTTC. Combining the CDR3 with reference TRBV5-1 and TRBJ1-2 gives the whole variable domain KAGVTQTPRYLIKTRGQQVTLSCSPISGHRSVSWYQQTPGQGLQFLFEYFSETQRNKGNFPGRFSGRQFSNSRSEMNVSTLELGDSALYLCASSLDRDYGYTFGSGTRLTVV.

This chain links TRBV27 with TRBJ2-2; 10 bases match TRBD2. Germline assignment: CDR1 MNHEY and CDR2 SMNVEV (reference sequence). V lost 3 bases, J lost 5 bases, and 21 bases stayed unmatched. The CDR3 length is 21 residues. The CDR3 spells CASSFKGGTSAPRPWTGELFF. The CDR3 coding sequence is TGTGCCAGCAGTTTTAAGGGGGGGACTAGCGCTCCCCGGCCGTGGACCGGGGAGCTGTTTTTT.

The rearrangement uses TRBV2 and TRBJ1-2; TRBD1 agrees at 10 bases. Germline lookup yields CDR1 SNHLY and CDR2 FYNNEI. After removal of 6 bases from V and 1 base from J, the junction contained 2 bases not matched to a gene. There are 14 residues in the CDR3. CDR3 bases: TGTGCCAGCAGGACAGGGGGCTTTAACTATGGCTACACCTTC. This sequence encodes CASRTGGFNYGYTF.

The rearrangement uses TRBV27 and TRBJ2-3; D is possibly TRBD2 (5 bases). Germline lookup yields CDR1 MNHEY and CDR2 SMNVEV (reference sequence). Trimming pared 8 bases from V and 0 bases from J, leaving 12 bases between. The CDR3 runs 14 residues. CDR3 loop: CASALSGSTDTQYF. The CDR3 nucleotides are TGTGCCAGCGCCCTTTCGGGGAGCACAGATACGCAGTATTTT.

The rearrangement links TRBV5-4 to TRBJ1-4; TRBD1 matches at 9 bases. Per germline, CDR1 SGHNT and CDR2 YYREEE (reference sequence). V was clipped by 6 bases and J by 3 bases; unmatched bases: 6. There are 15 residues in the CDR3. The CDR3 nucleotides read TGTGCCAGCACCGACCGGGACAGGGCTAATGAAAAACTGTTTTTT. Translation gives CASTDRDRANEKLFF.

The chain is built from TRBV9 and TRBJ1-1; the match to TRBD1 covers 10 bases. This CDR3 contains 15 residues. The J segment lost 11 bases and the V segment lost 0 bases, leaving 10 bases of the junction unmatched. The germline V gene encodes CDR1 SGDLS and CDR2 YYNGEE. CDR3 DNA sequence: TGTGCCAGCAGCGTAGCCCCGGACAGGGGGGTGGAGGCTTTCTTT. Amino acid sequence: CASSVAPDRGVEAFF.

The gene calls are TRBV4-1 and TRBJ1-5; perhaps TRBD1 as D (6 bases). The CDR3 is 14 residues long. V was shortened by 1 base and J by 5 bases, with 9 bases between the two germline ends. In germline, CDR1 is MGHRA, CDR2 YSYEKL. As DNA, the CDR3 is TGCGCCAGCAGCCAAGTAGGGGGGGATCAGCCCCAGCATTTT. Protein sequence: CASSQVGGDQPQHF.

This chain joins TRBV11-2 and TRBJ2-2, with a tentative D call TRBD2 (5 bases). Trimming shortened V by 5 bases and J by 6 bases, and 19 bases separated the two germline ends. The length of the CDR3 is 16 residues. Germline V lookup: CDR1 SGHAT, CDR2 FQNNGV. The CDR3 sequence is CASSPRVNIGPGELFF. The CDR3 nucleotides read TGTGCCAGCAGCCCGCGGGTTAATATAGGCCCCGGGGAGCTGTTTTTT.

The CDR3 protein is CASSQRMGGSTEAFF. CDR3 bases: TGTGCCAGCAGCCAGAGGATGGGGGGGTCCACTGAAGCTTTCTTT. The chain joins TRBV27 to TRBJ1-1; possible D gene TRBD1, 5 bases. The V and J ends lost 6 bases and 4 bases respectively, with 18 bases between them. The CDR3 length is 15 residues. Germline V CDR1 and CDR2: MNHEY, SMNVEV (reference sequence).

The genes are TRBV6-6 and TRBJ1-4, with a weak D call TRBD1 (5 bases). Germline loops: CDR1 MNHNY, CDR2 SVGAGI (reference sequence). This CDR3 contains 15 residues. Trimming stripped 2 bases from V and 8 bases from J, with 15 bases between. CDR3 DNA sequence: TGTGCCAGCAGTTACGGGGCCAAAAGGGGAGAAAAACTGTTTTTT. Protein product: CASSYGAKRGEKLFF.

The V gene is TRBV19, the J gene TRBJ2-7; TRBD2 agrees at 9 bases. Trimming at V came to 5 bases and at J to 5 bases, leaving 10 bases not matched to a gene. The CDR3 contains 15 residues. Germline loops: CDR1 LNHDA, CDR2 SQIVND (reference sequence). The CDR3 protein is CASSPSAGGPNEQYF. DNA for the CDR3: TGTGCCAGTAGTCCGTCAGCGGGAGGACCCAACGAGCAGTACTTC.